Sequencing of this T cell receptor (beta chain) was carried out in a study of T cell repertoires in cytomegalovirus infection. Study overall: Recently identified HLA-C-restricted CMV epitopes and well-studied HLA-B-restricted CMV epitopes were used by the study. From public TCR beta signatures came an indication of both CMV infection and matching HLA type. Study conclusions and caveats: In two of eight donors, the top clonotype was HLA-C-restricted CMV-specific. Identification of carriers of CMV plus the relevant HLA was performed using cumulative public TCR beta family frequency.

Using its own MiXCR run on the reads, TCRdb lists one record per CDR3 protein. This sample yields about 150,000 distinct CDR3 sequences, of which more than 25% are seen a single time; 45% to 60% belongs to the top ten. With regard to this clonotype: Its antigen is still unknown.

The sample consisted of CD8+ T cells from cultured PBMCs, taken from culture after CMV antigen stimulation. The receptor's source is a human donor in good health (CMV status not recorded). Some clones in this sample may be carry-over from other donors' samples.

The CDR3 reads CASSQWTGSHTEAFF. CDR3 nucleotides: TGTGCCAGCAGTCAATGGACAGGGAGCCACACTGAAGCTTTCTTT. This rearrangement joins TRBV6-5 to TRBJ1-1, with TRBD1 matching 8 bases. The germline V gene has CDR1 MNHEY and CDR2 SVGAGI. The ends lost 5 bases at V and 3 bases at J; junction bases unmatched: 8. The CDR3 extends over 15 amino acids.